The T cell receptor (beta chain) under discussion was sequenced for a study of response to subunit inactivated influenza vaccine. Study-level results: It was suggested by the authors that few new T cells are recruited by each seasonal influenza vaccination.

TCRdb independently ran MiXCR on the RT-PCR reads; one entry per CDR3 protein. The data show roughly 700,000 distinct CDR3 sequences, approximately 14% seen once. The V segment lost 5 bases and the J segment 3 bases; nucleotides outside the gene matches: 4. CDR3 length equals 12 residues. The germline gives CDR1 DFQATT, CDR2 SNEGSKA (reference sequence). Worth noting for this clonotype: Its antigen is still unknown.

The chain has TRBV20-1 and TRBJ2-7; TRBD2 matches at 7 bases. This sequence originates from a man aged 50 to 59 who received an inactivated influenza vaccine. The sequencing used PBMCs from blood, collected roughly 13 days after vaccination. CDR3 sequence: CSAVGLVYEQYF. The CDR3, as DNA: TGCAGTGCTGTCGGACTAGTCTACGAGCAGTACTTC.